Shown below are 29 T cell receptor beta chains from a single sample sequenced in a study of Ad26.COV2.S vaccination and SARS-CoV-2 variants. Treatment meaning: some 20 received Ad26.COV2.S at low or high dose, single or two shots; about 5 received placebo; per-sample allocation not given. It was on day 63 after the first vaccine or placebo injection that samples were taken. Repertoires were generated with immunoSEQ multiplex PCR, while TCRdb's copy carries only in-frame clones and drops some. The table records a few hundred thousand clones, around 82% of them present only once. The sequences come from peripheral blood, collected in a trial of Ad26.COV2.S vaccine versus placebo. The receptors derive from a person between 18 and 65 years old who received the Ad26.COV2.S COVID-19 vaccine or a placebo.

The chain couples TRBV7-9 to TRBJ1-3; no firm D call. The CDR3 consists of 15 residues. V shed 6 bases and J shed 4 bases, with 16 bases lying between them. Looked up from germline, CDR1 is SEHNR and CDR2 is FQNEAQ (reference sequence). The CDR3: CASRSRTAVGNTIYF. CDR3 DNA: TGTGCCAGCAGGTCCCGGACGGCCGTGGGAAACACCATATATTTT. The variable domain in full, with the rest retrieved from reference TRBV7-9 and TRBJ1-3, is DTGVSQNPRHKITKRGQNVTFRCDPISEHNRLYWYRQTLGQGPEFLTYFQNEAQLEKSRLLSDRFSAERPKGSFSTLEIQRTEQGDSAMYLCASRSRTAVGNTIYFGEGSWLTVV.

The V gene is TRBV19, the J gene TRBJ1-5; 7 nucleotides align to TRBD1. The CDR3 sequence is 16 residues long. V lost 5 bases to trimming and J lost 2 bases; unmatched junction nucleotides: 9. Germline V gene sequence: CDR1 LNHDA, CDR2 SQIVND (reference sequence). This CDR3 reads CASSPREGARNQPQHF. The CDR3 region has the DNA TGTGCCAGTAGTCCCCGGGAGGGGGCGCGCAATCAGCCCCAGCATTTT.

The rearrangement joins TRBV19 to TRBJ1-2; D remains unclear. CDR1 and CDR2 (germline): LNHDA, SQIVND (reference sequence). Trimming removed 5 bases from V and 8 bases from J, with 15 bases in between. CDR3 length equals 13 residues. The CDR3 here is CASSLMAPGGYTF. As DNA, the CDR3 is TGTGCCAGTAGTCTGATGGCCCCGGGGGGCTACACCTTC.

This clone is a singleton in its sample. The chain is built from TRBV4-1 and TRBJ1-1; D remains ambiguous. CDR1 is MGHRA and CDR2 is YSYEKL in the germline V gene. The V end lost 1 base, the J end lost 0 bases, and 9 bases lay between the germline ends. CDR3 length equals 15 residues. CDR3 loop: CASSQGETLNTEAFF. CDR3 nucleotides: TGCGCCAGCAGCCAAGGGGAGACATTGAACACTGAAGCTTTCTTT.

This clone was recorded at least ten times. The chain uses TRBV7-9 and TRBJ1-1; D ambiguous. CDR3 length: 18 residues. Germline V gene lookup returns CDR1 SEHNR and CDR2 FQNEAQ (reference sequence). The V end was cut by 5 bases, the J end by 0 bases, with 22 bases between. This chain's CDR3 is CASSIRAARTVMNTEAFF. The CDR3 region has the DNA TGTGCCAGCAGCATACGGGCCGCACGTACCGTAATGAACACTGAAGCTTTCTTT. The whole variable domain, filled in from reference TRBV7-9 and TRBJ1-1, reads DTGVSQNPRHKITKRGQNVTFRCDPISEHNRLYWYRQTLGQGPEFLTYFQNEAQLEKSRLLSDRFSAERPKGSFSTLEIQRTEQGDSAMYLCASSIRAARTVMNTEAFFGQGTRLTVV.

CDR3: CASSLRFNTEAFF. Here the CDR3 DNA reads TGTGCCAGCAGTTTAAGGTTCAACACTGAAGCTTTCTTT. This chain links TRBV12-3 or TRBV12-4 with TRBJ1-1; D ambiguous. CDR3 size: 13 residues. Trimming pared 2 bases from V and 2 bases from J, leaving 6 bases between.

CDR3 sequence: CASSLVGEANTEAFF. CDR3 bases: TGTGCCAGCAGCCTCGTGGGCGAGGCGAACACTGAAGCTTTCTTT. V is TRBV7-3 and J is TRBJ1-1; D gene ambiguous. Germline V gene data show CDR1 as SGHTA and CDR2 as FQGTGA. Trimming removed 5 bases at V and 1 base at J, with 14 bases between. The CDR3 extends over 15 amino acids.

The chain employs TRBV18 and TRBJ2-3, with D hard to call. V was shortened by 2 bases and J by 4 bases, with 7 bases between the two germline ends. Germline loops: CDR1 KGHSH, CDR2 LQKENI. This CDR3 contains 13 residues. The CDR3 spells CASSPSMADTQYF. The CDR3 nucleotides read TGTGCCAGCTCACCAAGTATGGCAGATACGCAGTATTTT.

The count of this clone is one. The chain links TRBV4-1 to TRBJ2-2; D might be TRBD2 (5 bases). Trimming took 1 base from V and 6 from J, leaving 12 bases between them. Germline loops: CDR1 MGHRA, CDR2 YSYEKL. The CDR3 is made up of 15 amino acids. This CDR3 reads CASSQVGSSPGELFF. CDR3 DNA sequence: TGCGCCAGCAGCCAAGTAGGGAGCAGCCCCGGGGAGCTGTTTTTT.

The V call is TRBV12-3 or TRBV12-4, the J call TRBJ2-7; TRBD1 or TRBD2 may be the D gene (5 bases each). V shed 1 base and J shed 1 base, with 5 bases lying between them. This CDR3 comprises 13 residues. As DNA, the CDR3 is TGTGCCAGCAGTTTAGGGGGGTCCTACGAGCAGTACTTC. Residues: CASSLGGSYEQYF.

This chain joins TRBV4-1 and TRBJ2-3; TRBD2 aligns across 12 bases. This CDR3 region has 16 residues. The V gene end was trimmed by 3 bases and the J gene end by 2 bases; junction bases not matched to a gene: 3. Germline lookup yields CDR1 MGHRA and CDR2 YSYEKL. The CDR3: CASSHLAGGTTDTQYF. DNA of the CDR3: TGCGCCAGCAGCCATCTAGCGGGAGGGACCACAGATACGCAGTATTTT.

V is TRBV6-1 and J is TRBJ2-7, with unresolved D. This CDR3 is built from 11 residues. Germline CDR1 MNHNS, CDR2 SASEGT. With 3 bases removed from V and 6 bases from J, the gap between germline ends came to 6 bases. CDR3 sequence reads: CASSEPGEQYF. The CDR3 DNA follows: TGTGCCAGCAGTGAGCCGGGCGAGCAGTACTTC.

The J gene is TRBJ2-7, the V gene TRBV3-1 (or the pseudogene TRBV3-2); the match to TRBD2 covers 8 bases. The CDR3 spans 15 residues. After removal of 1 base from V and 2 bases from J, the junction contained 4 bases not matched to a gene. The germline CDR1 and CDR2 sequences are LGHDT and YNNKEL (reference sequence). In nucleotides, the CDR3 is TGTGCCAGCAGCCAAGTGGGCGGGGGGCCCTACGAGCAGTACTTC. This translates into CASSQVGGGPYEQYF.

The chain combines TRBV29-1 with TRBJ2-7, with 10 bases that match TRBD1. This CDR3 region has 14 residues. With 7 bases clipped from V and 2 bases from J, the junction kept 8 bases outside the gene matches. From germline, CDR1 is SQVTM and CDR2 ANQGSEA. The DNA of the CDR3 is TGCAGCGCCTCAGGGACAGGGGCGACCTACGAGCAGTACTTC. This translates into CSASGTGATYEQYF.

The CDR3 is CASSLGAGYTDTQYF. In DNA, the CDR3 is TGTGCCAGCAGCTTAGGTGCGGGGTACACAGATACGCAGTATTTT. The chain employs TRBV7-2 and TRBJ2-3; maybe TRBD2 (6 bases). CDR1 and CDR2 from the germline V gene are SGHTA and FQGNSA. Trimming took off 1 base at V and 2 bases at J, with 10 bases between the two ends. The CDR3 is 15 amino acids. The full variable domain, its missing parts supplied by reference TRBV7-2 and TRBJ2-3, is GAGVSQSPSNKVTEKGKDVELRCDPISGHTALYWYRQSLGQGLEFLIYFQGNSAPDKSGLPSDRFSAERTGGSVSTLTIQRTQQEDSAVYLCASSLGAGYTDTQYFGPGTRLTVL.

The J gene is TRBJ2-2, the V gene TRBV4-1; 8 nucleotides align to TRBD2. CDR3 length: 17 residues. Germline assignment: CDR1 MGHRA and CDR2 YSYEKL. V gave up 1 base and J gave up 2 bases; unmatched junction bases: 6. DNA for the CDR3: TGCGCCAGCAGCCAAGTCGGACTAGCCCATAACACCGGGGAGCTGTTTTTT. Protein: CASSQVGLAHNTGELFF.

This clone was seen at least ten times. CDR3 DNA: TGTGCCAGCAGCCGCGGGGGGGCCGGGGCCAAAAACATTCAGTACTTC. Protein: CASSRGGAGAKNIQYF. The rearrangement links TRBV7-2 to TRBJ2-4; 9 bases line up with TRBD2. The CDR3 contains 16 residues. Trimming at V came to 5 bases and at J to 1 base, leaving 6 bases not matched to a gene. Germline values: CDR1 SGHTA, CDR2 FQGNSA.

The chain couples TRBV11-3 to TRBJ2-7, with D possibly matching TRBD1 (6 bases). V was pared by 3 bases and J by 5 bases, with 8 bases between. The germline V gene has CDR1 SGHNT and CDR2 YENEEA. The CDR3 has 12 residues. In DNA form, the CDR3 reads TGTGCCAGCAGCTTTCCAGGGGACGAGCAGTACTTC. Protein product: CASSFPGDEQYF.

V and J are TRBV4-3 and TRBJ1-1; TRBD1 is a possible D gene (5 bases). CDR1 is LGHNA, CDR2 YSLEER, per germline. The CDR3 length is 15 residues. V was cut by 4 bases and J by 4 bases, with 16 bases left in between. CDR3 nucleotide sequence: TGCGCCAGCAGCCCCCGAGTTGGGGGGAGCACTGAAGCTTTCTTT. Translated, it gives CASSPRVGGSTEAFF.

The chain recombines TRBV9 with TRBJ2-7; TRBD2 matches 9 bases. Per germline, CDR1 SGDLS and CDR2 YYNGEE. The V segment lost 0 bases and the J segment 2 bases; nucleotides outside the gene matches: 0. This CDR3 is built from 14 residues. CDR3 amino acids: CASSVGGGAYEQYF. Here the CDR3 DNA reads TGTGCCAGCAGCGTAGGCGGGGGGGCCTACGAGCAGTACTTC.

The V and J genes are TRBV9 and TRBJ2-2; possible D gene TRBD1, 6 bases. Deletions cut 2 bases from V and 7 bases from J, with 15 bases between. CDR3 size: 15 residues. From germline, CDR1 is SGDLS and CDR2 YYNGEE. Here the CDR3 reads CASSVLGGPDGELFF. CDR3 in DNA: TGTGCCAGCAGCGTTCTTGGGGGCCCAGACGGGGAGCTGTTTTTT.

The genes are TRBV6-5 and TRBJ1-4, with 9 bases matching TRBD1. This CDR3 is built from 15 residues. V trimming: 5 bases; J trimming: 6 bases; junction bases outside the gene matches: 7. Germline-derived CDR1 and CDR2 are MNHEY and SVGAGI. For the CDR3, the DNA is TGTGCCAGCAGTCGAAAGACAGGGGGATATGAAAAACTGTTTTTT. This translates into CASSRKTGGYEKLFF.

The J gene is TRBJ2-5, the V gene TRBV5-1, with D tentatively TRBD1 (7 bases). V dropped 0 bases and J dropped 2 bases, with 11 bases sitting between them. This CDR3 comprises 15 residues. The V gene's germline CDR1 is SGHRS and CDR2 YFSETQ. DNA of the CDR3: TGCGCCAGCAGCTTGGGACAGGGAGGTCAAGAGACCCAGTACTTC. Translation: CASSLGQGGQETQYF.

This rearrangement joins TRBV9 to TRBJ1-1; D not resolved. The CDR3 sequence is 15 residues long. Germline CDR1 and CDR2: SGDLS and YYNGEE. The V gene lost 4 bases and the J gene lost 1 base, with 14 bases spanning the gap. CDR3 protein: CASSLLAVGNTEAFF. The CDR3 DNA reads TGTGCCAGCAGCCTCCTCGCCGTGGGGAACACTGAAGCTTTCTTT.

This clone was counted ten times or more. The V call is TRBV5-1, the J call TRBJ2-2, with D possibly being TRBD1 (6 bases). The CDR3 totals 14 residues. Trimming left V 7 bases short and J 2 bases short, with 12 bases between. Germline-derived CDR1 and CDR2 are SGHRS and YFSETQ. CDR3 DNA: TGCGCCAGCGCCTCACAGGGAAACACCGGGGAGCTGTTTTTT. Translating it yields CASASQGNTGELFF.

The DNA for the CDR3 is TGTGCCAGCGACCGAGACTCTAGCACAGATACGCAGTATTTT. Translated: CASDRDSSTDTQYF. J is TRBJ2-3 and V is TRBV6-5, with no clear D. The CDR3 length is 14 residues. Germline-derived CDR1 and CDR2 are MNHEY and SVGAGI. Trimming left V 8 bases short and J 0 bases short, with 12 bases between.

The chain has TRBV10-3 and TRBJ1-1; unclear D gene. CDR1 and CDR2 from the germline V gene are ENHRY and SYGVKD. This CDR3 spans 13 amino acids. Trimming stripped 6 bases from V and 1 base from J, with 9 bases between. CDR3 residues: CAISLDSNTEAFF. DNA for the CDR3: TGTGCCATCAGCTTAGATTCGAACACTGAAGCTTTCTTT.

This clone has just one count. The chain couples TRBV3-1 (or the pseudogene TRBV3-2) to TRBJ2-1; no clear D gene. In germline, CDR1 is LGHDT, CDR2 YNNKEL (reference sequence). CDR3 length equals 13 residues. The V gene lost 3 bases and the J gene lost 5 bases, with 8 bases spanning the gap. The CDR3 protein is CASSHGVNNEQFF. In DNA form, the CDR3 reads TGTGCCAGCAGCCACGGAGTTAACAATGAGCAGTTCTTC.

The rearrangement joins TRBV5-1 to TRBJ2-7, with 7 positions matching TRBD2. With 0 bases clipped from V and 7 bases from J, the junction kept 10 bases outside the gene matches. The CDR3 is 15 residues long. CDR1 is SGHRS and CDR2 is YFSETQ in the germline V gene. CDR3 loop: CASSLDFAGAWEQYF. The DNA of the CDR3 is TGCGCCAGCAGCTTGGATTTTGCGGGAGCGTGGGAGCAGTACTTC.